This T cell receptor beta chain was observed in a study of T cell repertoires in cytomegalovirus infection. As for the study in general: As its CMV epitopes, the study selected recently identified HLA-C-restricted and well-studied HLA-B-restricted targets. Both a matching HLA type and CMV infection were indicated by public TCR beta signatures. Study-wide findings and caveats: Pooled public TCR beta family frequency picked out CMV carriers with the relevant HLA. Dominating the ex vivo response were TCR beta clonotypes that were CMV-specific and HLA-C-restricted.

About this clonotype: The antigen remains unidentified.

MiXCR, run by TCRdb on the reads, gives a single entry per CDR3 protein. The table shows tens of thousands of distinct CDR3 sequences, with 20% occurring only once. The material was CD8+ T cells from cultured PBMCs, obtained from culture after CMV antigen stimulation. The receptor's source is a human donor in good health (CMV status not recorded). Some clones in this sample may be carry-over from other donors' samples.

The CDR3, as DNA: TGTGCCAGCAGTCTCCGACGGGTAGAGATTACTGAAGCTTTCTTT. Translating gives CASSLRRVEITEAFF. This chain connects TRBV27 to TRBJ1-1; D call uncertain. In germline, CDR1 is MNHEY, CDR2 SMNVEV (reference sequence). Between the trimmed V and J ends, which lost 5 bases and 5 bases, there was a span of 18 bases. CDR3 size: 15 residues.